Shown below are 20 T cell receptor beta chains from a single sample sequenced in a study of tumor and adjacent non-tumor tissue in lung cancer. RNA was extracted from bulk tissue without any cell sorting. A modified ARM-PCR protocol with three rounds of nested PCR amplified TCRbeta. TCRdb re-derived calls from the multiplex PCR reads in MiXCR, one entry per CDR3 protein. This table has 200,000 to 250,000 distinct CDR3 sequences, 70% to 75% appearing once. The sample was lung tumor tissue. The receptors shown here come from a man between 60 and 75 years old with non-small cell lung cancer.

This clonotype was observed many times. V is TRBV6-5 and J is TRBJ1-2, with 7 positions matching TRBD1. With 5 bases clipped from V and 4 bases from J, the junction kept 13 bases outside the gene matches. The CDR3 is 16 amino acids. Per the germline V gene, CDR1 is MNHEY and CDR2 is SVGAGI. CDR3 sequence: CASSDPALTGSYGYTF. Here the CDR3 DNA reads TGTGCCAGCAGTGACCCAGCCCTGACAGGGAGCTATGGCTACACCTTC.

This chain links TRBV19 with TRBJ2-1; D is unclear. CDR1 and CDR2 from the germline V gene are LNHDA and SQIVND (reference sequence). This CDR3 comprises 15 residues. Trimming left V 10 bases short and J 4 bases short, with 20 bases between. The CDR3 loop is CATRPAPGSYNEQFF. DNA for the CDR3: TGTGCCACGAGACCCGCACCGGGCTCATACAATGAGCAGTTCTTC. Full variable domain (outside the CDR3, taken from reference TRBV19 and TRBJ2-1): DGGITQSPKYLFRKEGQNVTLSCEQNLNHDAMYWYRQDPGQGLRLIYYSQIVNDFQKGDIAEGYSVSREKKESFPLTVTSAQKNPTAFYLCATRPAPGSYNEQFFGPGTRLTVL.

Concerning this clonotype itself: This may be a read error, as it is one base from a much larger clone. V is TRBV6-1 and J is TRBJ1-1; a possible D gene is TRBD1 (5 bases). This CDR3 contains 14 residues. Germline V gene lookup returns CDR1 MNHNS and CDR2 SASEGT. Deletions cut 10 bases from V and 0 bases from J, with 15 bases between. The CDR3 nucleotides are TGTGCCAACGACCCCGCGGGGGTGAACACTGAAGCTTTCTTT. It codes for CANDPAGVNTEAFF.

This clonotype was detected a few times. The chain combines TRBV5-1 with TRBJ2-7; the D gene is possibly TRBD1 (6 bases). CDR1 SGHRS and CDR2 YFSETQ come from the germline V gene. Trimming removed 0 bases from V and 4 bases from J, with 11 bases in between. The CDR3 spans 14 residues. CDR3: CASSLDRELYEQYF. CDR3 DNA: TGCGCCAGCAGCTTGGACAGGGAACTATACGAGCAGTACTTC.

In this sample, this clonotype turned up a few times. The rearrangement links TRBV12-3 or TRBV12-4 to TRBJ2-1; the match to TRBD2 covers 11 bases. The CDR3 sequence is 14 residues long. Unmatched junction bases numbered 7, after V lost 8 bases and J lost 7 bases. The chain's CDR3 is CASSYSGRGNEQFF. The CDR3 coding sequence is TGTGCCAGCTCCTATAGCGGGAGGGGTAATGAGCAGTTCTTC.

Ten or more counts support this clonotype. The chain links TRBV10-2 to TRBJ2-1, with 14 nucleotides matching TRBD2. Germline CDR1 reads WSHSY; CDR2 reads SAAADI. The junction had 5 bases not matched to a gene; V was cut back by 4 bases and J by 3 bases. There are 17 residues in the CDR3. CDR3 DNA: TGCGCCAGCAGTGGGGGGACTAGCGGGAGCGGCTACAATGAGCAGTTCTTC. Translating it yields CASSGGTSGSGYNEQFF.

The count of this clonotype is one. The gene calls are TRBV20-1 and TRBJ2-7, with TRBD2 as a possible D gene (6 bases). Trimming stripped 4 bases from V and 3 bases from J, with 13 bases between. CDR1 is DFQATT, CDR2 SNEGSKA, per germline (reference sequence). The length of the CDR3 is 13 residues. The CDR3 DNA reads TGCAGTGCTACTAGCGCGGGCGTCTACGAGCAGTACTTC. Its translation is CSATSAGVYEQYF.

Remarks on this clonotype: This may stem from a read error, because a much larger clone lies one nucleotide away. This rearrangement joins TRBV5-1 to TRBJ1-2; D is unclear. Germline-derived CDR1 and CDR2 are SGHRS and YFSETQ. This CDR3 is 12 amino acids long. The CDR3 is CASRSQDRGHTF. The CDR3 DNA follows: TGCGCCAGCAGATCGCAGGATCGTGGCCACACCTTC.

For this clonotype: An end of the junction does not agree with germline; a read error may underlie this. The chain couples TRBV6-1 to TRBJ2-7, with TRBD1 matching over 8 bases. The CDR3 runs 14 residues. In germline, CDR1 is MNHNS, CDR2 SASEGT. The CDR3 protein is CARSEDGTGDEQYF. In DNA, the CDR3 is TGTGCCAGAAGTGAAGATGGGACAGGTGACGAGCAGTACTTC.

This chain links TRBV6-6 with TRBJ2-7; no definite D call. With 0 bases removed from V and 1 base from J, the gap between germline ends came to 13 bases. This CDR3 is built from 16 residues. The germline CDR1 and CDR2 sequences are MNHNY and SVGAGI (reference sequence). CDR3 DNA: TGTGCCAGCAGTTACTCGCTTTCGGACCCATCCTACGAGCAGTACTTC. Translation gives CASSYSLSDPSYEQYF.

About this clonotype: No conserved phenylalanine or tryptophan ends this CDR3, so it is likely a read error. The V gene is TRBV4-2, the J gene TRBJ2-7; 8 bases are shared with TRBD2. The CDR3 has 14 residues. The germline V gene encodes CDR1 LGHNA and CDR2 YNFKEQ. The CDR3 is CARSQGTSSYEQYL. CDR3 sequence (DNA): TGTGCCAGGAGCCAAGGGACTAGCTCCTACGAGCAGTACTTA.

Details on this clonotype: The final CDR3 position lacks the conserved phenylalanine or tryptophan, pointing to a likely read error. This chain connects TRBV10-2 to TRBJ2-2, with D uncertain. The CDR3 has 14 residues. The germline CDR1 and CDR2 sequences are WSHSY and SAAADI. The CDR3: CVSSDMVGIGELFC. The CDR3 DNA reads TGCGTCAGCAGCGACATGGTGGGGATCGGGGAGCTGTTTTGT.

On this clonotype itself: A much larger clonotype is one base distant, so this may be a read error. As DNA, the CDR3 is TGTGCCAGCAGTGAACTAGGGAACTACGAGCAGTACTTC. It encodes CASSELGNYEQYF. This chain joins TRBV6-1 and TRBJ2-7; D unclear. The CDR3 is 13 residues long. CDR1 is MNHNS, CDR2 SASEGT, per germline. Trimming stripped 2 bases from V and 3 bases from J, with 8 bases between.

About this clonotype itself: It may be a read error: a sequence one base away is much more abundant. The CDR3 region has the DNA TGCCGTGCTAGAGATTCAGGGGCCTTCTTTAACTATGGCTACACCTTC. Encoded protein: CRARDSGAFFNYGYTF. The J gene is TRBJ1-2, the V gene TRBV20-1; possibly TRBD1 for D (6 bases). Germline-derived CDR1 and CDR2 are DFQATT and SNEGSKA (reference sequence). The CDR3 totals 16 residues.

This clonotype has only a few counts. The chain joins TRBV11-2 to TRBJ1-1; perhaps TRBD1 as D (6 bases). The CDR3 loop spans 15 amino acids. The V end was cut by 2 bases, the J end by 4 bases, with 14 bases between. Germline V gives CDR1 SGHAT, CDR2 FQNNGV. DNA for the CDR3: TGTGCCAGCAGCTTATTGGGGGGCCTGGGCACTGAAGCTTTCTTT. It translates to CASSLLGGLGTEAFF.

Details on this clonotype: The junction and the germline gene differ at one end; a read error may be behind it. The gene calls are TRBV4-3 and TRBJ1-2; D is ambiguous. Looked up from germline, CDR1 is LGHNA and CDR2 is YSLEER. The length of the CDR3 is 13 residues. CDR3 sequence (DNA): TGCGCCAGCAGCCCCTCTGGGGAAGGTGGCTACGCCTTC. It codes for CASSPSGEGGYAF.

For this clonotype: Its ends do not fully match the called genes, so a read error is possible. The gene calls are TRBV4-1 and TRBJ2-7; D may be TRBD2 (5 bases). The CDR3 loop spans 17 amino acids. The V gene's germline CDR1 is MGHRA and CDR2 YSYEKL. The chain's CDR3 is CDSSQDGGLTFSYEHYF. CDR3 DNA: TGCGACAGCAGCCAAGACGGCGGGTTGACTTTCTCCTACGAGCATTACTTC.

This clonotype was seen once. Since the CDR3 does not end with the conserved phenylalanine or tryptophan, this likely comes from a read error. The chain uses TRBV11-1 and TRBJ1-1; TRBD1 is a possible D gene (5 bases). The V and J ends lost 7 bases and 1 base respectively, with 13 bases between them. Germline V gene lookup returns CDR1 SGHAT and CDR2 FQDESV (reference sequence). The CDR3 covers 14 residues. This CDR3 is CASITNGGNTEAFL. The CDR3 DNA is TGTGCCAGCATTACAAACGGGGGGAACACTGAAGCTTTCCTT.

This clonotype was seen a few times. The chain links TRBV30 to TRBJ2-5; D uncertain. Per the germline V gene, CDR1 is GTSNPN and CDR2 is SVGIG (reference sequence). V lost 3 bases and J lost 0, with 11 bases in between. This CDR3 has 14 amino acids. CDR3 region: CAWRERWYQETQYF. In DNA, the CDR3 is TGTGCCTGGAGGGAGCGCTGGTACCAAGAGACCCAGTACTTC.

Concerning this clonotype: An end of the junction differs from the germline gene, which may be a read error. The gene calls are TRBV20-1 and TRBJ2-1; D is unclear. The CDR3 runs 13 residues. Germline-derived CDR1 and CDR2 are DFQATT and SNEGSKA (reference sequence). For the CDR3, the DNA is TGCAGTGTTAGAACTTCAGCTATCAATGTGCAGTTCTTC. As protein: CSVRTSAINVQFF.